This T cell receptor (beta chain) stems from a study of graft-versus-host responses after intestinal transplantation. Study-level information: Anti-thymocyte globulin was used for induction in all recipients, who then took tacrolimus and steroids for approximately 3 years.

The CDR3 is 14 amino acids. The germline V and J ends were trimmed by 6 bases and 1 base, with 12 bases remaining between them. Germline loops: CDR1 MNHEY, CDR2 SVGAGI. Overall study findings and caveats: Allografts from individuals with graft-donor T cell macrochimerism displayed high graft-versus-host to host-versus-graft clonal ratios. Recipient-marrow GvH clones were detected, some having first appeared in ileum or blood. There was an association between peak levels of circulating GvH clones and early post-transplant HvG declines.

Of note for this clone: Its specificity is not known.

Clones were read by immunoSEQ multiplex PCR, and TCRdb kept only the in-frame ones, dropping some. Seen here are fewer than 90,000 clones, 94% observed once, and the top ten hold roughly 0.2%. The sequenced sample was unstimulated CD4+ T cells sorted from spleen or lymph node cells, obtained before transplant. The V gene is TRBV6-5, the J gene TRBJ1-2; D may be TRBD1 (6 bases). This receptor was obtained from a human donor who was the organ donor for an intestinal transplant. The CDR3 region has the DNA TGTGCCAGCAGCTACACAGGGAATAACTATGGCTACACCTTC. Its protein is CASSYTGNNYGYTF.